This T cell receptor (beta chain) was sequenced in a study of monozygotic twins with inflammatory bowel disease. Study-level points and caveats: Discrimination among different T cell subtypes was not achievable. IBD patients exhibited fewer clonotypes shared with other individuals than healthy twins, particularly with disease activity. No detectable difference in repertoire similarity separated concordant from discordant twins, possibly as a result of limited power. Patients received differing immunosuppressive treatments, which may have added variability to their repertoires.

Following a re-call of the 5' RACE reads, TCRdb has one entry per CDR3 protein and lacks DNA. Recorded for this sample: approximately 400,000 distinct CDR3 sequences. About this clonotype: Its antigen remains unknown.

The CDR3 runs to 16 residues. From germline, CDR1 is SGHDT and CDR2 YYEEEE. Source material: blood. The sequence was obtained from a human donor with ulcerative colitis or Crohn's disease, or a healthy co-twin of an affected twin (not recorded which). V and J are TRBV5-6 and TRBJ2-1; checking the TCRdb D call of TRBD2 is not possible without DNA. The CDR3: CASSFTLAGGHNEQFF. Full variable domain (missing parts from reference TRBV5-6 and TRBJ2-1): DAGVTQSPTHLIKTRGQQVTLRCSPKSGHDTVSWYQQALGQGPQFIFQYYEEEERQRGNFPDRFSGHQFPNYSSELNVNALLLGDSALYLCASSFTLAGGHNEQFFGPGTRLTVL.